Listed below are T cell receptor beta chains from one sample, sequenced in a study of T cell responses to AZD1222 COVID-19 vaccine. Sequenced by immunoSEQ multiplex PCR; TCRdb stores in-frame clones only, minus some. The sample carries some 180,000 clones, nearly 95% recorded once. The sample consisted of peripheral blood, taken 28 days after the second AZD1222 dose. These receptors originate from an adult who received the AZD1222 COVID-19 vaccine. Both conserved end residues are part of each CDR3. The order of the fields is D gene, clone size, J gene, V gene, CDR3 DNA, CDR3 protein. The D gene is left open where the match is weak. Size tells how often a clone was seen (once, few, many) or the class of an expanded clone, and some rows leave it out.

>.|.|TRBJ1-1|TRBV28
TGTGCCAGCAGTTTGGGGGCAAACACTGAAGCTTTCTTT
CASSLGANTEAFF
>.|.|TRBJ1-2|TRBV6-5
TGTGCCAGCAGAGCCGGACGAAACAACTATGGCTACACCTTC
CASRAGRNNYGYTF
>.|.|TRBJ1-1|TRBV4-2
TGTGCCAGCAGCCATAACTTTTTTGGGGATCGGGCTGAAGCTTTCTTT
CASSHNFFGDRAEAFF
>TRBD2|.|TRBJ2-1|TRBV5-1
TGCGCCAGCAGCTTTAGGACTAGCGGGGAGCCTGGGTATGAGCAGTTCTTC
CASSFRTSGEPGYEQFF
>.|once|TRBJ1-1|TRBV10-1
TGCGCCAGCAGTGAGTCGGTGGGGAAAGCTTTCTTT
CASSESVGKAFF
>TRBD2|.|TRBJ2-7|TRBV11-3
TGTGCCAGCAGCTTCGGGCGGGAGTCCGAGCAGTACTTC
CASSFGRESEQYF
>.|.|TRBJ2-3|TRBV10-3
TGTGCCATCACCCCCGGAACAGGTACAGATACGCAGTATTTT
CAITPGTGTDTQYF
>.|once|TRBJ1-6|TRBV30
TGTGCCTGGACCGAAGGGTATAATTCACCCCTCCACTTT
CAWTEGYNSPLHF
>.|.|TRBJ1-1|TRBV5-1
TGCGCCAGCAGCTTTGAGAAGGGGAACACTGAAGCTTTCTTT
CASSFEKGNTEAFF
>TRBD2|.|TRBJ2-3|TRBV13
TGTGCCAGCAGCCCGCGGACTAGCGGGAGGAGCACAGATACGCAGTATTTT
CASSPRTSGRSTDTQYF
>.|once|TRBJ1-5|TRBV27
TGTGCCAGCAGTTTCACAGGGTTGGGTCAGCCCCAGCATTTT
CASSFTGLGQPQHF
>.|.|TRBJ1-1|TRBV12-3/TRBV12-4
TGTGCCAGCAGTTCTCAGGGGTTCACTGAAGCTTTCTTT
CASSSQGFTEAFF
>TRBD2|.|TRBJ2-1|TRBV9
TGTGCCAGCAGCGTCATAGCGGGGGGCCGCAATGAGCAGTTCTTC
CASSVIAGGRNEQFF
>TRBD2|.|TRBJ2-1|TRBV4-1
TGCGCCAGCAGCCCCAGGGGACTAGTCGAGCAGTTCTTC
CASSPRGLVEQFF
>.|.|TRBJ2-7|TRBV7-6
TGTGCCAGCAGCTTAGGGCACCAGGGCTCCTACGAGCAGTACTTC
CASSLGHQGSYEQYF
>.|.|TRBJ2-1|TRBV4-3
TGCGCCAGCAGCCAAGATTCCACCTACAATGAGCAGTTCTTC
CASSQDSTYNEQFF
>.|.|TRBJ2-5|TRBV6-6
TGTGCCACCTTAAAGGACCCTCGGGAGACCCAGTACTTC
CATLKDPRETQYF
>TRBD1|.|TRBJ1-4|TRBV10-3
TGTGCCACGACCCCGGGACAGGGCAATGAAAAACTGTTTTTT
CATTPGQGNEKLFF
>TRBD1|.|TRBJ1-1|TRBV5-1
TGCGCCAGCAGCATCGACAGGGGAAGTGACACTGAAGCTTTCTTT
CASSIDRGSDTEAFF
>TRBD2|.|TRBJ2-1|TRBV6-5
TGTGCCAGCAGTTACTCTACTAGCGGTCACAATGAGCAGTTCTTC
CASSYSTSGHNEQFF
>TRBD1|.|TRBJ1-3|TRBV4-2
TGTGCCAGCAGCCCGAGGGGACAGGGGGGAAACACCATATATTTT
CASSPRGQGGNTIYF
>.|.|TRBJ1-5|TRBV4-3
TGCGCCAGCAGCCACACGACAGGAATGGGGCCCCAGCATTTT
CASSHTTGMGPQHF
>TRBD1|.|TRBJ2-7|TRBV2
TGTGCCAGCAGTGAGGACAGGTACTCCTACGAGCAGTACTTC
CASSEDRYSYEQYF
>TRBD1|.|TRBJ1-5|TRBV27
TGTGCCAGCAGGATCAGGGGGCAGGGGGGGCCCCAGCATTTT
CASRIRGQGGPQHF
>TRBD2|.|TRBJ2-7|TRBV5-1
TGCGCCAGCAGCTTGGATCGGGGGGAGTTGGGTTACGAGCAGTACTTC
CASSLDRGELGYEQYF
>.|.|TRBJ2-1|TRBV6-5
TGTGCCAGCAGTTACTCTGGACAGACCTACAATGAGCAGTTCTTC
CASSYSGQTYNEQFF
>.|.|TRBJ1-2|TRBV5-1
TGCGCCAGCAGCCCCCATGAGACTAACTATGGCTACACCTTC
CASSPHETNYGYTF
>.|.|TRBJ1-3|TRBV9
TGTGCCAGCAGCGCCCCCAGCTCTGGAAACACCATATATTTT
CASSAPSSGNTIYF
>.|.|TRBJ1-2|TRBV4-1
TGCGCCAGCAGCCAAGAACACGGACTGCGGACGTATGGCTACACCTTC
CASSQEHGLRTYGYTF
>TRBD2|once|TRBJ2-1|TRBV6-5
TGTGCCAGCAGTCCCCGGACTAGCCAAGATGAGCAGTTCTTC
CASSPRTSQDEQFF
>.|.|TRBJ2-7|TRBV30
TGTGCCTGGACCCTGGGGGTCTCCTACGAGCAGTACTTC
CAWTLGVSYEQYF
>.|.|TRBJ1-2|TRBV28
TGTGCCAGCAGAGAGGCCTCTAACTATGGCTACACCTTC
CASREASNYGYTF
>.|.|TRBJ2-1|TRBV19
TGTGCCAGTAGTTTCGGACTCTACAATGAGCAGTTCTTC
CASSFGLYNEQFF
>.|once|TRBJ2-7|TRBV19
TGTGCCAGTAGGCAGGGGGGCGAGCAGTACTTC
CASRQGGEQYF
>TRBD2|.|TRBJ2-3|TRBV29-1
TGCAGCGTTGAAAAAGCGGGGGGCTTCACAGATACGCAGTATTTT
CSVEKAGGFTDTQYF
>TRBD2|.|TRBJ2-1|TRBV2
TGTGCCGTAGCCCTAGGACTAGCCGGTGAGCAGTTCTTC
CAVALGLAGEQFF
>.|once|TRBJ1-5|TRBV6-1
TGTGCCAGCAGTGAGGACATGTTGGTCAATCAGCCCCAGCATTTT
CASSEDMLVNQPQHF
>.|.|TRBJ2-5|TRBV5-1
TGCGCCAGCAGCTTGGGCAGGGCAGAGACCCAGTACTTC
CASSLGRAETQYF
>TRBD1|.|TRBJ1-5|TRBV6-2/TRBV6-3
TGTGCCAGCAGCAAGACAGGGTGGGACCCTCAGCCCCAGCATTTT
CASSKTGWDPQPQHF
>.|.|TRBJ1-2|TRBV7-2
TGTGCCAGCAGCTCAAACGGGGGGGGCTTTTATGGCTACACCTTC
CASSSNGGGFYGYTF
>.|.|TRBJ2-7|TRBV5-4
TGTGCCAGCAGCCCCTCGGTAGGTTCCTACGAGCAGTACTTC
CASSPSVGSYEQYF
>.|.|TRBJ1-6|TRBV6-6
TGTGCCAGCGGTTCCTACAGCGGTAATTCACCCCTCCACTTT
CASGSYSGNSPLHF
>.|.|TRBJ1-1|TRBV27
TGTGCCAGCAGTTTAAGTAGGGGAGGGACTGAAGCTTTCTTT
CASSLSRGGTEAFF
>TRBD1|.|TRBJ1-2|TRBV6-1
TGTGCCAGCAGTCCGGGACAGATCTATGGCTACACCTTC
CASSPGQIYGYTF
>.|.|TRBJ1-6|TRBV9
TGTGCCAGCAGCCCCCAGGGGTATAGTTCACCCCTCCACTTT
CASSPQGYSSPLHF
>TRBD1|.|TRBJ2-5|TRBV28
TGTGCCAGCAGTTTCCCAGGACAGGGACAAGAGACCCAGTACTTC
CASSFPGQGQETQYF
>TRBD2|.|TRBJ2-7|TRBV5-1
TGCGCCAGCAGCTTTTTAACTAGCGGGGCGGGGGAGCAGTACTTC
CASSFLTSGAGEQYF
>.|.|TRBJ2-7|TRBV7-2
TGTGCCAGCAGCCCGTCATCCAGCTCCTACGAGCAGTACTTC
CASSPSSSSYEQYF
>.|.|TRBJ2-2|TRBV7-9
TGTGCCAGCAGCCAAGCGACCGGGGAGCTGTTTTTT
CASSQATGELFF